The 15 T cell receptor beta chains reported below all come from one sample, sequenced in a study of T cell repertoires in cytomegalovirus infection. TCRdb used MiXCR to reprocess the reads, holding one entry per CDR3 protein. The data show just under 550,000 distinct CDR3 sequences, 26% seen once. The sample comprised PBMCs. These receptors all stem from a human donor in good health (CMV status not recorded). Some clones in this sample may be carry-over from other donors' samples.

This clonotype has a handful of counts. V is TRBV4-1 and J is TRBJ1-5; no definite D call. This CDR3 region has 16 residues. The germline CDR1 and CDR2 sequences are MGHRA and YSYEKL. V was trimmed by 1 base and J by 0 bases, leaving 10 bases between them. The CDR3 nucleotides read TGCGCCAGCAGCCAAGTCCTAGCACGTAGCAATCAGCCCCAGCATTTT. Protein: CASSQVLARSNQPQHF.

The J gene is TRBJ2-2, the V gene TRBV10-3; D possibly corresponds to TRBD2 (6 bases). Trimming took 7 bases from V and 3 from J, leaving 15 bases between them. CDR1 and CDR2 (germline): ENHRY, SYGVKD. The CDR3 is made up of 15 amino acids. The CDR3 here is CAIKGGVIDTGELFF. Written as DNA, the CDR3 is TGTGCCATCAAAGGAGGGGTCATTGACACCGGGGAGCTGTTTTTT.

This clonotype was seen repeatedly, ten times or more. V gene TRBV11-2 combines with J gene TRBJ2-2; D remains ambiguous. This CDR3 spans 13 amino acids. The V end lost 5 bases, the J end lost 8 bases, and 12 bases lay between the germline ends. CDR1 is SGHAT and CDR2 is FQNNGV in the germline V gene. CDR3 nucleotide sequence: TGTGCCAGCAGCCCAAGTGGATCTGGGGAGCTGTTTTTT. Translated: CASSPSGSGELFF.

CDR3 loop: CASSVARGSSSGSFRSSYNEQFF. Here the CDR3 DNA reads TGTGCCAGCAGCGTAGCCAGGGGGTCGAGTAGCGGGAGTTTTCGAAGCTCCTACAATGAGCAGTTCTTC. The V and J genes are TRBV9 and TRBJ2-1; 9 bases align to TRBD2. CDR1 and CDR2 from the germline V gene are SGDLS and YYNGEE. This CDR3 spans 23 amino acids. With 0 bases clipped from V and 0 bases from J, the junction kept 22 bases outside the gene matches.

Many counts were recorded for this clonotype. The chain uses TRBV7-8 and TRBJ2-7; 14 nucleotides agree with TRBD2. Germline V CDR1 and CDR2: SGHVS, FQNEAQ. Losses at the gene ends were 3 bases for V and 7 bases for J; bases not matched to a gene: 5. This CDR3 comprises 15 residues. The CDR3 bases are TGTGCCAGCAGCTTGGGACTAGCGGGAGTGGGTGAGCAGTACTTC. Protein: CASSLGLAGVGEQYF.

The rearrangement joins TRBV18 to TRBJ2-7; D ambiguous. This CDR3 region has 15 residues. CDR1 is KGHSH, CDR2 LQKENI, per germline. Trimming removed 0 bases from V and 0 bases from J, with 9 bases in between. CDR3 in DNA: TGTGCCAGCTCACCACCGGGCCTGACCTCCTACGAGCAGTACTTC. It yields the protein CASSPPGLTSYEQYF.

This clonotype was observed a handful of times. The rearrangement links TRBV20-1 to TRBJ2-3; 11 nucleotides match TRBD2. Germline V gene lookup returns CDR1 DFQATT and CDR2 SNEGSKA (reference sequence). CDR3 length: 13 residues. J was trimmed by 2 bases and V by 7 bases; bases with no gene match: 2. The CDR3 region has the DNA TGCAGTGGACTAGCGGGGAACACAGATACGCAGTATTTT. It encodes CSGLAGNTDTQYF.

J is TRBJ1-2 and V is TRBV29-1; 7 bases map to TRBD1. Germline lookup yields CDR1 SQVTM and CDR2 ANQGSEA. The CDR3 extends over 12 amino acids. Trimming removed 4 bases from V and 4 bases from J; junction bases left unmatched: 3. The CDR3: CSVVDRSYGYTF. In DNA, the CDR3 is TGCAGCGTTGTGGACAGGTCCTATGGCTACACCTTC.

This clonotype appeared a few times. V is TRBV15 and J is TRBJ2-5; no definite D call. The CDR3 covers 15 residues. Trimming stripped 3 bases from V and 2 bases from J, with 13 bases between. Looked up from germline, CDR1 is LNHNV and CDR2 is YYDKDF (reference sequence). CDR3 sequence (DNA): TGTGCCACCAGCAGGGAGCCTAGTTTTCAAGAGACCCAGTACTTC. The encoded protein is CATSREPSFQETQYF.

The chain couples TRBV7-2 to TRBJ2-7; D not certain. The CDR3 totals 14 residues. V was shortened by 1 base and J by 3 bases, with 10 bases between the two germline ends. CDR1 and CDR2 (germline): SGHTA, FQGNSA. The CDR3 here is CASSLGIHGYEQYF. For the CDR3, the DNA is TGTGCCAGCAGCTTAGGAATACACGGCTACGAGCAGTACTTC.

This clonotype was found many times. J is TRBJ1-3 and V is TRBV28; unclear D gene. Trimming removed 7 bases at V and 2 bases at J, with 6 bases between. In germline, CDR1 is MDHEN, CDR2 SYDVKM. This CDR3 is built from 12 residues. As DNA, the CDR3 is TGTGCCAGCACCACGGCTGGAAACACCATATATTTT. This sequence encodes CASTTAGNTIYF.

The chain combines TRBV18 with TRBJ2-1, with 13 bases lining up with TRBD2. With 3 bases clipped from V and 10 bases from J, the junction kept 6 bases outside the gene matches. The CDR3 is 15 residues long. CDR1 KGHSH and CDR2 LQKENI come from the germline V gene. Here the CDR3 reads CASSPGLAGIEEQFF. DNA for the CDR3: TGTGCCAGCTCACCGGGACTAGCGGGAATAGAGGAGCAGTTCTTC. Variable domain in full (rest from reference TRBV18 and TRBJ2-1): NAGVMQNPRHLVRRRGQEARLRCSPMKGHSHVYWYRQLPEEGLKFMVYLQKENIIDESGMPKERFSAEFPKEGPSILRIQQVVRGDSAAYFCASSPGLAGIEEQFFGPGTRLTVL.

The rearrangement uses TRBV12-3 or TRBV12-4 and TRBJ1-1, with D uncertain. CDR3 length: 12 residues. Trimming removed 4 bases from V and 6 bases from J, with 9 bases in between. DNA of the CDR3: TGTGCCAGCAGTTCATCCGTTCCTGAAGCTTTCTTT. This gives the protein CASSSSVPEAFF.

The sample holds a few counts of this clonotype. The gene calls are TRBV7-2 and TRBJ2-7; 8 bases align to TRBD2. CDR1 is SGHTA and CDR2 is FQGNSA in the germline V gene. CDR3 length: 15 amino acids. V trimming: 5 bases; J trimming: 0 bases; junction bases outside the gene matches: 6. The CDR3 loop reads CASSGSSGSSYEQYV. CDR3 bases: TGTGCCAGCAGCGGCTCGAGCGGGAGCTCCTACGAGCAGTACGTC.

The rearrangement uses TRBV28 and TRBJ2-1, with 8 bases identical to TRBD2. The germline CDR1 and CDR2 sequences are MDHEN and SYDVKM. The CDR3 loop spans 18 amino acids. J gave up 0 bases and V 8 bases, and 15 bases lay outside the gene matches. The CDR3 DNA reads as TGTGCCAGCTCTTCGTCTAGCGGGTCTGGAAGCTCCTACAATGAGCAGTTCTTC. Its translation is CASSSSSGSGSSYNEQFF.